This T cell receptor (beta chain) is drawn from a study of blood T cell repertoires in COVID-19. Study-level information: Acute and convalescent COVID-19 specimens originated in the United States, Italy and Spain. PBMCs, B-cell-depleted T cells, or T cells provided the cDNA or gDNA that made up the material.

Original data processing: By means of reference gene primer amplification, nucleated cell counts were estimated. Sequencing was performed with immunoSEQ multiplex PCR; in TCRdb, only in-frame clones are kept and a portion is missing. V and J calls and clone size are given by that table; D and trimming were obtained from the DNA. The sample shows tens of thousands of clones, around 90% of them seen only once. CDR3 length equals 16 residues. Germline V CDR1 and CDR2: SGHRS, YFSETQ. V was pared by 3 bases and J by 1 base, with 4 bases of the junction left unmatched. This TCR derives from a human donor in a cohort sampled during active COVID-19. Sequences were obtained from peripheral blood. The chain carries TRBV5-1 and TRBJ1-3; 10 bases agree with TRBD1. The CDR3 reads CASSWTGGGSGNTIYF. Here the CDR3 DNA reads TGCGCCAGCAGCTGGACAGGGGGAGGATCTGGAAACACCATATATTTT.